This T cell receptor (beta chain) was observed in a study of CD8 T cells in Susac syndrome. Study-level results: Only a relatively small number of individuals were included in the TCR sequencing and HLA analysis.

The V gene lost 0 bases and the J gene lost 8 bases, with 11 bases spanning the gap. CDR1 and CDR2 from the germline V gene are KGHSH and LQKENI. This CDR3 spans 14 amino acids. An input of about 0.45 to 1 ug of RNA was subjected to reverse transcription using random hexamers. TCRdb reprocessed the immunoSEQ multiplex PCR reads with MiXCR, giving one entry per CDR3 protein. Of 180,000 or so distinct CDR3 sequences in the sample, about 95% were seen once. Sequencing of TCR beta was undertaken in CD8+ and CD4+ T cells derived from blood. The CD8+ and CD4+ T cells were negatively isolated, with the TEMRA cells enriched by FACS. About this clonotype: The antigen is not known.

The TCR was taken from a human donor in good health. The chain is built from TRBV18 and TRBJ2-1, with D uncertain. The sequenced sample was CD4+ T cells from PBMCs. This chain's CDR3 is CASSPPSATDEQFF. The CDR3 DNA reads as TGTGCCAGCTCACCACCCTCAGCGACGGATGAGCAGTTCTTC.